The next 11 T cell receptor beta chains were all read from a single sample in a study of blood T cells in healthy people across ages. Next came a second PCR, run for about 7 to 11 cycles, which used a sample-barcoded 5' primer along with a J-beta primer mix. One entry per CDR3 protein, called by TCRdb with MiXCR from the 5' RACE reads. Among hundreds of thousands of distinct CDR3 sequences listed, approximately 25% were seen once. These sequences were also reported in another study, on T cells of mothers and their children.

The sequenced material came from blood. The source of these receptors is a boy between 10 and 17 years old in good health.

About this clonotype itself: It may be a read error: a sequence one base away is much more abundant. The chain carries TRBV7-2 and TRBJ2-5, with D perhaps TRBD1 (5 bases). The J call is in doubt because the DNA end fits TRBJ2-1 better. CDR1 and CDR2 (germline): SGHTA, FQGNSA. This CDR3 contains 16 residues. The CDR3 loop is CASSALAGPPYNEQFF. In nucleotides, the CDR3 is TGTGCCAGCAGCGCCCTGGCAGGGCCCCCTTACAATGAGCAGTTCTTC.

The V and J genes are TRBV29-1 and TRBJ2-6; the match to TRBD1 covers 7 bases. V trimming: 3 bases; J trimming: 4 bases; junction bases outside the gene matches: 15. Germline values: CDR1 SQVTM, CDR2 ANQGSEA. The CDR3 totals 18 residues. In nucleotides, the CDR3 is TGCAGCGTTGAGAGGCTCGGGACAGATCTTACCGGGGCCAACGTCCTGACTTTC. This translates into CSVERLGTDLTGANVLTF.

The CDR3 DNA reads as TGTGCCACCAGCAGAGATCCAGGCGGCCAAGAGACCCAGTACTTC. Residues: CATSRDPGGQETQYF. The gene calls are TRBV15 and TRBJ2-5, with D hard to call. The germline V gene has CDR1 LNHNV and CDR2 YYDKDF (reference sequence). This CDR3 comprises 15 residues. V lost 0 bases and J lost 1, with 9 bases in between.

The chain combines TRBV12-3 or TRBV12-4 with TRBJ2-5, with a possible D match to TRBD1 (5 bases). This CDR3 comprises 14 residues. Between the trimmed V and J ends, which lost 4 bases and 5 bases, there was a span of 14 bases. DNA of the CDR3: TGTGCCAGCAGTTCCGTGACAGCCTTGGAGACCCAGTACTTC. Protein: CASSSVTALETQYF.

This clonotype has a count of ten or more. The chain joins TRBV3-1 to TRBJ1-6; TRBD1 matches at 12 bases. This CDR3 has 15 amino acids. CDR1 LGHDT and CDR2 YNNKEL come from the germline V gene (reference sequence). Losses at the gene ends were 1 base for V and 10 bases for J; bases not matched to a gene: 2. The CDR3 spells CASSQGDRGLSPLHF. For the CDR3, the DNA is TGTGCCAGCAGCCAAGGGGACAGGGGGCTATCACCCCTCCACTTT.

This clonotype showed up just once. The junction and the germline gene differ at one end; a read error may be behind it. The rearrangement joins TRBV6-2 or TRBV6-3 to TRBJ2-4; 8 positions match TRBD1. This CDR3 has 14 residues. The germline gives CDR1 MNHEY, CDR2 SVGEGT. The CDR3 spells CAGSGDRIINIQYF. For the CDR3, the DNA is TGTGCCGGCAGTGGGGACAGGATTATAAACATTCAGTACTTC.

This clonotype was seen a handful of times. J is TRBJ1-1 and V is TRBV24-1; a possible D gene is TRBD1 (5 bases). The CDR3 has 17 residues. Per the germline V gene, CDR1 is KGHDR and CDR2 is SFDVKD. Trimming pared 2 bases from V and 2 bases from J, leaving 17 bases between. CDR3 protein: CATSDSYTDSPNTEAFF. The CDR3 DNA reads as TGTGCCACCAGTGATTCCTACACAGACAGTCCCAACACTGAAGCTTTCTTT.

The V and J genes are TRBV3-1 and TRBJ2-5, with 7 nucleotides matching TRBD2. This CDR3 comprises 15 residues. Trimming at V came to 0 bases and at J to 5 bases, leaving 6 bases not matched to a gene. The germline V gene has CDR1 LGHDT and CDR2 YNNKEL (reference sequence). This CDR3 is CASSQDAREWETQYF. The DNA for the CDR3 is TGTGCCAGCAGCCAAGATGCGCGGGAGTGGGAGACCCAGTACTTC.

This clonotype occurred a few times. J is TRBJ1-4 and V is TRBV3-1; 7 bases are shared with TRBD1. CDR1 LGHDT and CDR2 YNNKEL come from the germline V gene (reference sequence). V lost 0 bases and J lost 6; bases outside the gene matches: 7. The CDR3 runs to 16 residues. This chain's CDR3 is CASSQDLRGRDEKLFF. The CDR3 bases are TGTGCCAGCAGCCAAGATTTGAGGGGGCGGGATGAAAAACTGTTTTTT.

The V and J genes are TRBV20-1 and TRBJ2-4; TRBD1 matches at 7 bases. CDR3 size: 14 residues. Germline V gene data show CDR1 as DFQATT and CDR2 as SNEGSKA (reference sequence). The J segment lost 0 bases and the V segment lost 6 bases, leaving 5 bases of the junction unmatched. The DNA of the CDR3 is TGCAGTGCCACGACAGGGCTAGCCAAAAACATTCAGTACTTC. Encoded protein: CSATTGLAKNIQYF.

This clonotype was picked up a small number of times. The chain links TRBV6-5 to TRBJ2-1; maybe TRBD2 (5 bases). CDR1 and CDR2 (germline): MNHEY, SVGAGI. CDR3 length: 17 residues. With 2 bases removed from V and 0 bases from J, the gap between germline ends came to 14 bases. The CDR3 region is CASSYVILGSSYNEQFF. The CDR3 DNA sequence: TGTGCCAGCAGTTACGTTATACTTGGGAGCTCCTACAATGAGCAGTTCTTC.